These T cell receptor beta chains were read from a single sample in a study of T cell responses to AZD1222 COVID-19 vaccine. Sequenced by immunoSEQ multiplex PCR; TCRdb stores in-frame clones only, minus some. The sample contains about 130,000 clones, approximately 89% of which appear only once. The source material was peripheral blood, sampled on day 0 of AZD1222 vaccination. These receptors came from an adult in good health. Both conserved end residues are part of each CDR3. A D gene is named only where the DNA matches it firmly.

CDR3 protein,D gene,J gene,V gene
CASSTFRTAANSYNSPLHF,-,TRBJ1-6,TRBV19
CASSFGQIGYTF,-,TRBJ1-2,TRBV28
CASSRRPRTDTQYF,-,TRBJ2-3,TRBV6-5
CASEQVSYNEQFF,-,TRBJ2-1,TRBV28
CASSYSRVGRNTIYF,-,TRBJ1-3,TRBV6-5
CASRQEETQYF,-,TRBJ2-5,TRBV5-1
CASSVGGVSDEKLFF,-,TRBJ1-4,TRBV9
CASRRGQEGNTIYF,TRBD1,TRBJ1-3,TRBV6-5
CASSLLAGDVEQFF,TRBD2,TRBJ2-1,TRBV5-4
CASSSAGGRIYEQYF,TRBD2,TRBJ2-7,TRBV6-5
CATSMTGASGNTIYF,-,TRBJ1-3,TRBV15
CASSQGLNSYNEQFF,-,TRBJ2-1,TRBV11-2
CASSLTSGGETQYF,TRBD2,TRBJ2-5,TRBV28
CASSQGPREQYF,-,TRBJ2-7,TRBV7-9
CASSLNQGPQETQYF,-,TRBJ2-5,TRBV5-1
CASSGGDWNEQFF,-,TRBJ2-1,TRBV10-2
CASRREGTEAFF,-,TRBJ1-1,TRBV5-1
CASTPGTLNNQPQHF,-,TRBJ1-5,TRBV19
CASSQEGPGTEAFF,-,TRBJ1-1,TRBV4-1
CASRVDGSSYNSPLHF,-,TRBJ1-6,TRBV7-9
CASRTRVEQFF,-,TRBJ2-1,TRBV2
CASRIGDTIYF,-,TRBJ1-3,TRBV19
CASSYLDRRQETQYF,TRBD1,TRBJ2-5,TRBV6-2/TRBV6-3
CASSFLQGIPEAFF,-,TRBJ1-1,TRBV6-6
CAGIRGAYEQYF,-,TRBJ2-7,TRBV30
CASSSPGQGASQPQHF,TRBD1,TRBJ1-5,TRBV7-6
CASTPGGFYNEQFF,-,TRBJ2-1,TRBV25-1
CASSPPGHTDTQYF,-,TRBJ2-3,TRBV18
CATSREGSTDTQYF,-,TRBJ2-3,TRBV15
CASSLSTGELFF,-,TRBJ2-2,TRBV18
CASSTFGQGAGETQYF,TRBD1,TRBJ2-5,TRBV19
CASSLRMSGAYNEQFF,-,TRBJ2-1,TRBV5-6
CASSSKGADTQYF,-,TRBJ2-3,TRBV5-4
CASSEMGQPQHF,-,TRBJ1-5,TRBV6-1
CASSQDPRQLTEAFF,-,TRBJ1-1,TRBV4-3
CASLGAYGTDTQYF,-,TRBJ2-3,TRBV7-2
CSGVQGDYGYTF,-,TRBJ1-2,TRBV29-1
CASSQAGGSYNEQFF,TRBD2,TRBJ2-1,TRBV4-3
CASSLETAGNYGYTF,-,TRBJ1-2,TRBV7-9
CASSPTGSTSSGNTIYF,TRBD1,TRBJ1-3,TRBV18
CASSYSQSHNSPLHF,-,TRBJ1-6,TRBV6-5
CASSLNPDTGELFF,-,TRBJ2-2,TRBV7-6
CASSPGGAVNYGYTF,-,TRBJ1-2,TRBV9
CASCNPGQGGTPLHF,TRBD1,TRBJ1-6,TRBV27
CASSQQTGSGNTIYF,TRBD1,TRBJ1-3,TRBV3-1/TRBV3-2